The entry that follows covers one T cell receptor beta chain sequence. The antigen remains undetermined. It was with 60 Vbeta and 13 Jbeta primers that the PCR ran. Generated by immunoSEQ multiplex PCR, the TCRdb table keeps only in-frame clones and is missing some. The sample lists around 150,000 clones; about 72% were seen once. Germline CDR1 reads SGHRS; CDR2 reads YFSETQ. After removal of 5 bases from V and 4 bases from J, the junction contained 10 bases not matched to a gene. The CDR3 has 15 amino acids. This entry belongs to a study of cytomegalovirus exposure and HLA in healthy donors. General study points: The likely origin of a cluster of highly shared sequence variants was a sequencing artifact. Earlier analysis yielded a pattern in which most TCR beta V segments were productive about 90% or about 30% of the time. A later analysis reportedly found that, within productive TCRs, an Asian-associated ancestry cluster had fewer N-insertions than the mean observed across the roughly 630 donors. Immune exposure data for these donors was limited to CMV serostatus.

V is TRBV5-1 and J is TRBJ2-7; 9 bases align to TRBD2. The sequence derives from a man aged 25-40 years in good health and CMV-seropositive. The sequenced sample consisted of PBMCs. CDR3 in DNA: TGCGCCAGCAGGGAACCCGCGGGGGGGCTTTACGAGCAGTACTTC. Amino acids: CASREPAGGLYEQYF.